The present T cell receptor (beta chain) was sequenced within a study of control samples from healthy donors and cancer patients. Sequenced by immunoSEQ multiplex PCR; TCRdb stores in-frame clones only, minus some. The sample has about 76,000 clones, about nine tenths seen once. Germline-derived CDR1 and CDR2 are MNHEY and SVGAGI. This CDR3 contains 15 residues. V shed 8 bases and J 3 bases; nucleotides not matched to a gene: 6. The chain joins TRBV6-5 to TRBJ1-3; 11 bases map to TRBD1. The material sequenced was PBMCs. This sequence originates from a woman aged 45-65 years with colorectal cancer. Here the CDR3 reads CASWTGGVGGNTIYF. The CDR3 DNA follows: TGTGCCAGCTGGACAGGGGGCGTCGGTGGAAACACCATATATTTT.